Listed below are T cell receptor beta chains from one sample, sequenced in a study of identifying expanded T cells in peripheral blood. Generated by immunoSEQ multiplex PCR, the TCRdb table keeps only in-frame clones and is missing some. The table lists about 82,000 clones, around 90% of them singletons. Sequencing input: blood. The receptors originated from a person aged 18 to 70 in good health. The CDR3 runs from the conserved cysteine through the conserved F or W. The D gene is left open where the match is weak. Some rows mark clone size as missing; the rest say once, few, many or name a class of expanded clone.

CASSLRGDGGEQYF,TGTGCCAGCAGCTTACGTGGAGATGGGGGGGAGCAGTACTTC,TRBV13,-,-,TRBJ2-7
CASSLSSGHKYF,TGTGCCAGCAGCCTTTCATCAGGGCATAAGTACTTT,TRBV7-8,-,-,TRBJ1-3
CAWRDSGRSVGYTF,TGTGCCTGGAGGGACTCTGGACGGTCCGTGGGCTACACCTTC,TRBV30,-,-,TRBJ1-2
CASSRLAGKNEQYF,TGTGCCAGCAGTAGGCTAGCGGGAAAGAACGAGCAGTACTTC,TRBV27,TRBD2,-,TRBJ2-7
CASSLEGWDRGRPGELFF,TGTGCCAGCAGCTTAGAAGGTTGGGACAGGGGGCGCCCCGGGGAGCTGTTTTTT,TRBV11-3,TRBD1,-,TRBJ2-2
CSVEWLQGGNTEAFF,TGCAGCGTTGAGTGGCTGCAGGGGGGGAACACTGAAGCTTTCTTT,TRBV29-1,TRBD1,-,TRBJ1-1
CASSIARGSYEQYF,TGTGCCAGTAGTATAGCCCGGGGTTCCTACGAGCAGTACTTC,TRBV19,-,-,TRBJ2-7
CSVENRADGTEAFF,TGCAGCGTCGAAAACAGGGCGGACGGCACTGAAGCTTTCTTT,TRBV29-1,-,-,TRBJ1-1
CASSDTSVSQPQHF,TGTGCCAGCAGTGATACGTCAGTGAGTCAGCCCCAGCATTTT,TRBV2,-,-,TRBJ1-5
CASSVDSGAYEQYF,TGTGCCAGCTCCGTAGACAGTGGGGCCTACGAGCAGTACTTC,TRBV18,-,-,TRBJ2-7
CASSSDLTGELFF,TGTGCCAGCAGCTCTGACCTAACCGGGGAGCTGTTTTTT,TRBV9,-,-,TRBJ2-2
CSASANTEAFF,TGCAGTGCTAGCGCTAACACTGAAGCTTTCTTT,TRBV20-1,-,-,TRBJ1-1
CASSLQEGVVETQYF,TGTGCCAGCTCTCTCCAGGAAGGGGTTGTGGAGACCCAGTACTTC,TRBV18,-,-,TRBJ2-5
CSVELRGGQPQHF,TGCAGCGTCGAGCTCAGGGGAGGTCAGCCCCAGCATTTT,TRBV29-1,-,-,TRBJ1-5
CASGPRDSYNEQFF,TGTGCTAGTGGTCCAAGGGACTCCTACAATGAGCAGTTCTTC,TRBV12-5,-,-,TRBJ2-1
CASSQGGEGQGLFQGDTEAFF,TGCGCCAGCAGCCAAGGTGGGGAGGGACAGGGTTTGTTTCAGGGCGACACTGAAGCTTTCTTT,TRBV4-3,TRBD1,-,TRBJ1-1
CASSLAGLRADYGYTF,TGCGCCAGCAGCTTGGCCGGTCTCAGGGCAGACTATGGCTACACCTTC,TRBV5-1,-,-,TRBJ1-2
CASSQGGRGQYF,TGTGCCAGCAGCCAAGGGGGGCGCGGGCAGTACTTC,TRBV14,-,once,TRBJ2-7
CASSKAEGAGSTDTQYF,TGTGCCAGCAGCAAAGCGGAGGGTGCGGGGAGCACAGATACGCAGTATTTT,TRBV21-1,-,-,TRBJ2-3
CASKIRVNSNQPQHF,TGTGCCAGTAAGATAAGGGTTAATAGCAATCAGCCCCAGCATTTT,TRBV19,-,-,TRBJ1-5
CSVGTSSTGQYF,TGCAGCGTTGGGACTAGCTCTACGGGGCAGTACTTC,TRBV29-1,TRBD2,-,TRBJ2-7
CASSQLIPGLAGGYNEQFF,TGTGCCAGCAGCCAATTGATCCCGGGACTAGCGGGAGGCTACAATGAGCAGTTCTTC,TRBV4-2,TRBD2,-,TRBJ2-1
CASSPQARVDYEQYF,TGTGCCAGCTCCCCTCAGGCGCGGGTCGACTACGAGCAGTACTTC,TRBV18,-,few,TRBJ2-7
CASSTTSGRQETQYF,TGTGCCAGCAGCACGACTAGCGGGAGACAAGAGACCCAGTACTTC,TRBV7-9,TRBD2,-,TRBJ2-5
CAISRQEENTEAFF,TGTGCCATCAGTAGACAGGAGGAGAACACTGAAGCTTTCTTT,TRBV10-3,-,-,TRBJ1-1
CASSQTIAGGADTQYF,TGTGCCAGCAGCCAGACCATAGCGGGAGGGGCAGATACGCAGTATTTT,TRBV4-2,TRBD2,-,TRBJ2-3
CASSPRRQPEETQYF,TGTGCCAGCAGCCCCCGGCGGCAGCCCGAAGAGACCCAGTACTTC,TRBV7-2,-,-,TRBJ2-5
CASSAQIGGGVGSYNEQFF,TGTGCCAGCAGCGCCCAGATTGGCGGGGGGGTTGGATCCTACAATGAGCAGTTCTTC,TRBV9,TRBD2,-,TRBJ2-1
CASRMIGLNEKLFF,TGTGCCAGCAGGATGATTGGACTAAATGAAAAACTGTTTTTT,TRBV5-4,-,-,TRBJ1-4
CASSLSGQGYNEQFF,TGTGCCAGCAGCTTAAGCGGACAGGGATACAATGAGCAGTTCTTC,TRBV7-3,TRBD1,-,TRBJ2-1
CASSPPGTREKLFF,TGTGCCAGTAGCCCTCCCGGGACAAGGGAAAAACTGTTTTTT,TRBV19,-,-,TRBJ1-4
CASSLGAGSKETQYF,TGCGCCAGCAGCTTGGGGGCAGGCAGCAAAGAGACCCAGTACTTC,TRBV5-1,-,-,TRBJ2-5
CASSQMWTDNSPLHF,TGTGCCAGCAGTCAAATGTGGACAGATAATTCACCCCTCCACTTT,TRBV27,-,-,TRBJ1-6
CAISEFSGSSYNEQFF,TGTGCCATCAGTGAGTTTAGCGGGAGCTCCTACAATGAGCAGTTCTTC,TRBV10-3,TRBD2,once,TRBJ2-1
CASSLGTLNTEAFF,TGCGCCAGCAGCTTGGGGACGCTGAACACTGAAGCTTTCTTT,TRBV5-1,-,-,TRBJ1-1
CASSVGFAGGYTF,TGCGCCAGCAGTGTTGGGTTTGCGGGTGGCTACACCTTC,TRBV10-2,-,-,TRBJ1-2
CAISKTGINYEQYF,TGTGCCATCAGTAAGACAGGAATAAACTACGAGCAGTACTTC,TRBV10-3,-,-,TRBJ2-7
CASSLQGSGYGYTF,TGTGCCAGCAGTTTACAGGGGAGTGGCTATGGCTACACCTTC,TRBV27,-,-,TRBJ1-2
CASSTGPTGNTIYF,TGCGCCAGCAGCACAGGGCCAACGGGAAACACCATATATTTT,TRBV5-1,-,once,TRBJ1-3
CASCEWNTEAFF,TGTGCCAGCTGCGAATGGAACACTGAAGCTTTCTTT,TRBV6-1,-,-,TRBJ1-1
CASRWDRGAETQYF,TGTGCCAGCAGGTGGGACAGGGGAGCGGAGACCCAGTACTTC,TRBV5-4,TRBD1,once,TRBJ2-5
CASSSSGDKETQYF,TGTGCCAGCAGCTCAAGCGGGGACAAAGAGACCCAGTACTTC,TRBV7-9,-,-,TRBJ2-5
CSARGGERNTIYF,TGCAGCGCCCGAGGAGGGGAACGAAACACCATATATTTT,TRBV29-1,-,-,TRBJ1-3
CASSLDRGPQPQHF,TGTGCCAGCAGCTTGGACAGGGGGCCTCAGCCCCAGCATTTT,TRBV7-9,TRBD1,-,TRBJ1-5
CASSQDGQNYGYTF,TGTGCCAGCAGCCAAGACGGGCAGAACTATGGCTACACCTTC,TRBV4-2,-,once,TRBJ1-2
CASSSGQSGETQYF,TGTGCCAGCAGCTCTGGACAATCAGGGGAGACCCAGTACTTC,TRBV7-9,-,-,TRBJ2-5
CASSHARGFNEQFF,TGTGCCAGTAGCCACGCGCGGGGCTTCAATGAGCAGTTCTTC,TRBV19,-,-,TRBJ2-1
CASSQGLAGTYNEQFF,TGCGCCAGCAGCCAAGGGTTAGCGGGAACATACAATGAGCAGTTCTTC,TRBV4-1,TRBD2,-,TRBJ2-1
CASSLEAMNTEAFF,TGTGCCAGCAGCTTAGAAGCCATGAACACTGAAGCTTTCTTT,TRBV7-2,-,-,TRBJ1-1
CASSGGTDSNQPQHF,TGTGCCAGCAGCGGGGGGACAGATAGCAATCAGCCCCAGCATTTT,TRBV9,TRBD1,-,TRBJ1-5
CASSEGGSYEQYF,TGTGCCAGCAGTGAGGGAGGCTCCTACGAGCAGTACTTC,TRBV2,-,once,TRBJ2-7